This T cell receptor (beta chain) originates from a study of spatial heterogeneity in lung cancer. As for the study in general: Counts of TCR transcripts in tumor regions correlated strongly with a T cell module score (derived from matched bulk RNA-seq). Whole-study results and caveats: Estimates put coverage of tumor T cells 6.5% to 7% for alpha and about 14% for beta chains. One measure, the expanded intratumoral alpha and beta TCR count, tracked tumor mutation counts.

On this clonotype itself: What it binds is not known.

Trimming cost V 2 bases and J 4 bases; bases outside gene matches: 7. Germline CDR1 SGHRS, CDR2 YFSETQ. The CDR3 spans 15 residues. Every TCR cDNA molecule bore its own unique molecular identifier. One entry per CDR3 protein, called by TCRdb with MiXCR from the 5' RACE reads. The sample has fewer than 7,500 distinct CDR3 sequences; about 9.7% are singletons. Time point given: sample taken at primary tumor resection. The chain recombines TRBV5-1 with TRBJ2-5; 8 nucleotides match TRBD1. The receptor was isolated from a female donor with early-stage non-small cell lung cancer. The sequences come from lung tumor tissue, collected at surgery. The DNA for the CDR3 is TGCGCCAGCAGCTTAGGGACAGGCGACGGAGAGACCCAGTACTTC. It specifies CASSLGTGDGETQYF. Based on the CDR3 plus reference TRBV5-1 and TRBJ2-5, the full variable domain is KAGVTQTPRYLIKTRGQQVTLSCSPISGHRSVSWYQQTPGQGLQFLFEYFSETQRNKGNFPGRFSGRQFSNSRSEMNVSTLELGDSALYLCASSLGTGDGETQYFGPGTRLLVL.